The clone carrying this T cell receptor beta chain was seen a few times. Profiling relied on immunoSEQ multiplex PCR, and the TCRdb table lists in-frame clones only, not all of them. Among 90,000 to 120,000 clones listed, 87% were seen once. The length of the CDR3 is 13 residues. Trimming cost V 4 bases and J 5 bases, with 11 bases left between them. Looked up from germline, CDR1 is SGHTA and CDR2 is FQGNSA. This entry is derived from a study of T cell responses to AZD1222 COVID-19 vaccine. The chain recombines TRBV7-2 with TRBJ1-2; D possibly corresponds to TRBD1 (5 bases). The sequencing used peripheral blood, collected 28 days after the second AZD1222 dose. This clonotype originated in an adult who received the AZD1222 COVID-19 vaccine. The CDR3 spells CASSSTREYGYTF. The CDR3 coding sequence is TGTGCCAGCAGCTCGACCAGGGAATATGGCTACACCTTC.